Each of the 20 T cell receptor beta chains below was sequenced from the same sample in a study of beta chain features in type 1 diabetes. Sequencing targeted expressed TCRB transcripts, as all isolated RNA had been reverse transcribed. TCRdb's table, derived via immunoSEQ multiplex PCR, lists solely in-frame clones and lacks some. Seen here are around 320,000 clones, approximately 14% observed once, and the top ten hold 5.5% to 7.5%. The sample taken for sequencing was central memory CD4+ T cells from blood. These receptors all come from a man aged 25-45 years in good health.

The chain is built from TRBV7-8 and TRBJ2-2; the match to TRBD2 covers 7 bases. The CDR3 is 15 residues long. Per germline, CDR1 SGHVS and CDR2 FQNEAQ. V trimming: 5 bases; J trimming: 7 bases; junction bases outside the gene matches: 10. The CDR3 coding sequence is TGTGCCAGCAGCAAGACTCCGCTAGCGGTCGGGGAGCTGTTTTTT. Residues: CASSKTPLAVGELFF.

The chain joins TRBV14 to TRBJ2-1; TRBD2 agrees at 8 bases. V trimming: 0 bases; J trimming: 3 bases; junction bases outside the gene matches: 7. This CDR3 region has 17 residues. CDR1 and CDR2 from the germline V gene are SGHDN and FVKESK. CDR3 nucleotide sequence: TGTGCCAGCAGCCAAGATAGTAGTAGCGGGGTCTACAATGAGCAGTTCTTC. Translated: CASSQDSSSGVYNEQFF.

This sequence joins TRBV7-9 and TRBJ2-5, with D perhaps being TRBD1 or TRBD2 (6 bases each). This CDR3 has 14 amino acids. Germline assignment: CDR1 SEHNR and CDR2 FQNEAQ (reference sequence). V dropped 4 bases and J dropped 5 bases, with 14 bases sitting between them. CDR3 protein: CASSWGQGLETQYF. CDR3 nucleotide sequence: TGTGCCAGCAGCTGGGGGCAGGGACTGGAGACCCAGTACTTC.

The J gene is TRBJ2-5, the V gene TRBV5-1; perhaps TRBD1 as D (6 bases). V lost 3 bases and J lost 1, with 13 bases in between. Germline lookup yields CDR1 SGHRS and CDR2 YFSETQ. The CDR3 is 15 amino acids. The CDR3 region is CASSSQGASQETQYF. The CDR3 DNA sequence: TGCGCCAGCAGCTCACAGGGCGCCTCCCAAGAGACCCAGTACTTC.

The sample holds a few counts of this clone. This chain links TRBV5-4 with TRBJ1-2; tentatively, D is TRBD1 (5 bases). Germline loops: CDR1 SGHNT, CDR2 YYREEE (reference sequence). The CDR3 extends over 15 amino acids. With 4 bases removed from V and 0 bases from J, the gap between germline ends came to 13 bases. The CDR3 coding sequence is TGTGCCAGCAGCCAACCCGACAGCGCTAACTATGGCTACACCTTC. Its translation: CASSQPDSANYGYTF.

About this clone: In the same sample, other DNA sequences code for this CDR3. The chain combines TRBV7-3 with TRBJ1-1; no firm D call. This CDR3 has 13 amino acids. Germline values: CDR1 SGHTA, CDR2 FQGTGA. Deletions cut 1 base from V and 6 bases from J, with 9 bases between. The CDR3 coding sequence is TGTGCCAGCAGCTTAAACGGTATGGCTGAAGCTTTCTTT. This gives the protein CASSLNGMAEAFF.

The table lists this clone with a few counts. V usage is TRBV7-2 and J usage is TRBJ1-4; a possible D gene is TRBD1 (5 bases). Germline loops: CDR1 SGHTA, CDR2 FQGNSA. V shed 5 bases and J shed 7 bases, with 11 bases lying between them. This CDR3 is built from 13 residues. The CDR3 DNA is TGTGCCAGCAGCAAGTGGGGGATTGAAAAACTGTTTTTT. Translation: CASSKWGIEKLFF.

This clone was counted only a few times. The V call is TRBV6-5, the J call TRBJ1-2; possible D gene TRBD1, 5 bases. This CDR3 contains 15 residues. The V and J ends lost 7 bases and 4 bases respectively, with 19 bases between them. Germline-derived CDR1 and CDR2 are MNHEY and SVGAGI. In DNA, the CDR3 is TGTGCCAGCATTGCACAACCGGGACTAGGCTATGGCTACACCTTC. It translates to CASIAQPGLGYGYTF.

This rearrangement joins TRBV4-1 to TRBJ2-4; unclear D gene. Germline loops: CDR1 MGHRA, CDR2 YSYEKL. The ends were cut back, 0 bases at V and 0 bases at J, with 6 bases in the middle. This CDR3 region has 15 residues. The CDR3: CASSQERLAKNIQYF. The DNA of the CDR3 is TGCGCCAGCAGCCAAGAACGGTTAGCCAAAAACATTCAGTACTTC.

The chain is built from TRBV6-5 and TRBJ2-1; D is unclear. The CDR3 totals 14 residues. CDR1 and CDR2 (germline): MNHEY, SVGAGI. V gave up 6 bases and J gave up 5 bases, with 14 bases separating them. CDR3 region: CASRDGSGHNEQFF. CDR3 DNA: TGTGCCAGCAGGGACGGGTCTGGCCACAATGAGCAGTTCTTC.

This clone was recorded only once. The CDR3 is CASSLGGDRNQPQHF. Written as DNA, the CDR3 is TGTGCCAGCAGCCTGGGGGGGGACAGGAATCAGCCCCAGCATTTT. V and J are TRBV9 and TRBJ1-5; 8 bases agree with TRBD1. V trimming: 4 bases; J trimming: 4 bases; junction bases outside the gene matches: 7. Germline V gives CDR1 SGDLS, CDR2 YYNGEE. The CDR3 sequence is 15 residues long.

This clone has a handful of counts. DNA of the CDR3: TGCGCCAGCAGCTTGGTTACAGGGGGAAACACCATATATTTT. This gives the protein CASSLVTGGNTIYF. This chain connects TRBV5-1 to TRBJ1-3; a weak D match, TRBD1 (6 bases). The V and J ends lost 0 bases and 4 bases respectively, with 8 bases between them. The germline V gene encodes CDR1 SGHRS and CDR2 YFSETQ. The CDR3 length is 14 residues. The variable domain in full, with the rest retrieved from reference TRBV5-1 and TRBJ1-3, is KAGVTQTPRYLIKTRGQQVTLSCSPISGHRSVSWYQQTPGQGLQFLFEYFSETQRNKGNFPGRFSGRQFSNSRSEMNVSTLELGDSALYLCASSLVTGGNTIYFGEGSWLTVV.

Only a few counts were recorded for this clone. The rearrangement links TRBV6-6 to TRBJ2-5; 8 bases align to TRBD1. J gave up 3 bases and V 10 bases, and 7 bases lay outside the gene matches. Germline values: CDR1 MNHNY, CDR2 SVGAGI (reference sequence). The CDR3 sequence is 13 residues long. The CDR3 sequence: CATRDRTEETQYF. In nucleotides, the CDR3 is TGTGCCACCCGGGACAGGACTGAAGAGACCCAGTACTTC.

On this clone: A read error may be the cause here, since a much bigger clone is one base away. J is TRBJ2-1 and V is TRBV28; no firm D call. The CDR3 is 13 residues long. Trimming removed 4 bases at V and 0 bases at J, with 4 bases between. The V gene's germline CDR1 is MDHEN and CDR2 SYDVKM. The CDR3: CASSWGSYNEQFF. DNA for the CDR3: TGTGCCAGCAGTTGGGGCTCCTACAATGAGCAGTTCTTC.

This clone was observed at least ten times. The chain is built from TRBV5-1 and TRBJ2-1; a weak D match, TRBD2 (5 bases). This CDR3 comprises 13 residues. Between the trimmed V and J ends, which lost 0 bases and 7 bases, there was a span of 8 bases. Germline values: CDR1 SGHRS, CDR2 YFSETQ. This chain's CDR3 is CASSLGSANEQFF. The CDR3 DNA is TGCGCCAGCAGCTTGGGTAGCGCAAATGAGCAGTTCTTC.

This chain uses TRBV7-9 with TRBJ2-1; 8 bases line up with TRBD1. This CDR3 is built from 16 residues. The V gene's germline CDR1 is SEHNR and CDR2 FQNEAQ (reference sequence). The V and J ends lost 5 bases and 4 bases, in that order; junction bases with no gene match: 10. The CDR3 DNA sequence: TGTGCCAGCAGCGGGAAACAGGGGGGAAGGTACAATGAGCAGTTCTTC. Protein sequence: CASSGKQGGRYNEQFF.

This clone came up a few times. The chain uses TRBV7-9 and TRBJ1-3, with 7 nucleotides matching TRBD1. V trimming: 5 bases; J trimming: 2 bases; junction bases outside the gene matches: 6. The CDR3 is 15 residues long. CDR1 is SEHNR, CDR2 FQNEAQ, per germline (reference sequence). CDR3 sequence: CASSQGGGPGNTIYF. DNA for the CDR3: TGTGCCAGCAGCCAAGGAGGGGGCCCTGGAAACACCATATATTTT.

This clone was recorded many times. The rearrangement links TRBV7-2 to TRBJ1-4; D possibly corresponds to TRBD1 (5 bases). The CDR3 runs 14 residues. Trimming cost V 3 bases and J 7 bases, with 12 bases left between them. Germline V gene data show CDR1 as SGHTA and CDR2 as FQGNSA. The CDR3 nucleotides are TGTGCCAGCAGCTTGGGACTCAGGGTTGAAAAACTGTTTTTT. Translation: CASSLGLRVEKLFF.

As regards this clone: A much larger clone differs from this one at a single base, so this may be a read error. The same CDR3 is also encoded by other DNA sequences in this sample. This chain uses TRBV11-1 with TRBJ1-1; unclear D gene. CDR1 is SGHAT and CDR2 is FQDESV in the germline V gene (reference sequence). Trimming stripped 5 bases from V and 1 base from J, with 2 bases between. The CDR3 is made up of 11 amino acids. CDR3 amino acids: CASSQNTEAFF. The CDR3 nucleotides are TGTGCCAGCAGCCAGAACACTGAAGCTTTCTTT.

The table lists this clone with a few counts. The genes are TRBV11-2 and TRBJ2-5; 7 bases are shared with TRBD2. The CDR3 totals 14 residues. J gave up 3 bases and V 3 bases, and 4 bases lay outside the gene matches. Germline V lookup: CDR1 SGHAT, CDR2 FQNNGV. The CDR3 loop reads CASSFPAGKETQYF. The CDR3 nucleotides are TGTGCCAGCAGCTTCCCAGCGGGAAAAGAGACCCAGTACTTC.